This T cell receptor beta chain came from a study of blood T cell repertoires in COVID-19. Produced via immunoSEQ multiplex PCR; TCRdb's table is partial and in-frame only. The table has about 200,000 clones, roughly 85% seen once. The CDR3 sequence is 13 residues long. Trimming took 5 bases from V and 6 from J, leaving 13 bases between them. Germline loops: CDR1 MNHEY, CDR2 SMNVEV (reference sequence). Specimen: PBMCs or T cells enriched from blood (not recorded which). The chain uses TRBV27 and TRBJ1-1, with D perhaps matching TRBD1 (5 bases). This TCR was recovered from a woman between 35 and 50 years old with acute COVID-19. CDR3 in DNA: TGTGCCAGCAGTCTCTTTGGGGGGTCTGAAGCTTTCTTT. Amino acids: CASSLFGGSEAFF.